The T cell receptor (beta chain) described here comes from a study of T-cell memory formation after mild COVID-19. This CDR3 contains 15 residues. V lost 0 bases to trimming and J lost 2 bases, with 10 bases between them. Looked up from germline, CDR1 is SGHDN and CDR2 is FVKESK. 5'RACE with constant-segment primers built TCRalpha and TCRbeta cDNA libraries with UMIs. MiXCR was run by TCRdb on the 5' RACE reads, yielding one entry per CDR3 protein. In the table there are under 550,000 distinct CDR3 sequences, about a sixth of which are singletons. The sample holds a few counts of this clonotype. This clonotype was obtained from a man in his late teens or twenties who had mild COVID-19 (a few samples of this study predate the infection). Cell type and time point are not known. This chain uses TRBV14 with TRBJ1-1; D not resolved. The sequencing input was PBMCs or a T cell subset sorted from them (not recorded which). CDR3 residues: CASSQDLGPNTEAFF. In DNA, the CDR3 is TGTGCCAGCAGCCAAGATCTCGGACCAAACACTGAAGCTTTCTTT. The entire variable domain, with the rest obtained from reference TRBV14 and TRBJ1-1, is as follows: EAGVTQFPSHSVIEKGQTVTLRCDPISGHDNLYWYRRVMGKEIKFLLHFVKESKQDESGMPNNRFLAERTGGTYSTLKVQPAELEDSGVYFCASSQDLGPNTEAFFGQGTRLTVV.